Shown below are 30 T cell receptor beta chains from a single sample sequenced in a study of blood T cell repertoires in COVID-19. The data were produced by immunoSEQ multiplex PCR, yet TCRdb's version contains in-frame clones alone and is incomplete. The table lists some 40,000 clones, approximately 88% of them singletons. Sample: peripheral blood. The receptors were gathered from a man in his forties or fifties with active or convalescent COVID-19.

The CDR3 spells CASRTSDNPNQPQHF. The CDR3, as DNA: TGTGCCAGCAGGACCTCGGACAACCCTAATCAGCCCCAGCATTTT. The chain carries TRBV6-5 and TRBJ1-5; a weak D match, TRBD1 (5 bases). The CDR3 runs to 15 residues. The germline gives CDR1 MNHEY, CDR2 SVGAGI. The V end lost 6 bases, the J end lost 4 bases, and 16 bases lay between the germline ends.

This chain uses TRBV5-1 with TRBJ2-4, with D perhaps TRBD1 (6 bases). The CDR3 consists of 15 residues. Germline CDR1 is SGHRS and CDR2 is YFSETQ. Trimming removed 3 bases at V and 7 bases at J, with 17 bases between. In nucleotides, the CDR3 is TGCGCCAGCAGCTCCTCAGGGGCCAGTGGGAACATTCAGTACTTC. Its protein is CASSSSGASGNIQYF. Supplemented by reference TRBV5-1 and TRBJ2-4, the full variable domain reads KAGVTQTPRYLIKTRGQQVTLSCSPISGHRSVSWYQQTPGQGLQFLFEYFSETQRNKGNFPGRFSGRQFSNSRSEMNVSTLELGDSALYLCASSSSGASGNIQYFGAGTRLSVL.

The V gene is TRBV7-2, the J gene TRBJ2-1; 12 positions match TRBD2. The CDR3 contains 15 residues. Germline CDR1 reads SGHTA; CDR2 reads FQGNSA. V trimming: 5 bases; J trimming: 5 bases; junction bases outside the gene matches: 4. Here the CDR3 DNA reads TGTGCCAGCAGCGGGGGACTAGCGGGCAACAATGAGCAGTTCTTC. Its translation: CASSGGLAGNNEQFF.

V and J are TRBV12-3 or TRBV12-4 and TRBJ1-1; possibly TRBD1 for D (6 bases). This CDR3 comprises 12 residues. V lost 6 bases and J lost 7, with 12 bases in between. CDR3 sequence: CASSNRVGEAFF. In DNA form, the CDR3 reads TGTGCCAGCAGCAACAGGGTTGGTGAAGCTTTCTTT.

This chain links TRBV19 with TRBJ1-5; 9 positions match TRBD1. Germline CDR1 LNHDA, CDR2 SQIVND (reference sequence). This CDR3 contains 14 residues. V was pared by 3 bases and J by 5 bases, with 2 bases of the junction left unmatched. The CDR3 DNA sequence: TGTGCCAGTAGTATCCGGGACAGGGATCAGCCCCAGCATTTT. This codes for CASSIRDRDQPQHF.

The rearrangement uses TRBV5-4 and TRBJ1-4, with TRBD1 identical over 7 bases. The CDR3 runs to 16 residues. The ends lost 4 bases at V and 4 bases at J; junction bases unmatched: 10. Germline V gives CDR1 SGHNT, CDR2 YYREEE (reference sequence). The CDR3 bases are TGTGCCAGCAGCGCAGGGGGGAGGACGGGTAATGAAAAACTGTTTTTT. Translation gives CASSAGGRTGNEKLFF.

V and J are TRBV27 and TRBJ1-1; 9 bases match TRBD1. V gave up 6 bases and J gave up 1 base; unmatched junction bases: 9. The CDR3 totals 16 residues. Per the germline V gene, CDR1 is MNHEY and CDR2 is SMNVEV (reference sequence). The CDR3, as DNA: TGTGCCAGCAGACTCGTAACAGGGGGCCGGAACACTGAAGCTTTCTTT. As protein: CASRLVTGGRNTEAFF.

The chain is built from TRBV7-9 and TRBJ1-6; a possible D gene is TRBD1 (5 bases). Germline V gene sequence: CDR1 SEHNR, CDR2 FQNEAQ (reference sequence). The CDR3 runs to 15 residues. Trimming pared 4 bases from V and 8 bases from J, leaving 15 bases between. The CDR3 sequence: CASSSRGGRDSPLHF. For the CDR3, the DNA is TGTGCCAGCAGCTCGCGGGGGGGGAGGGATTCACCCCTCCACTTT. Full variable domain (remainder filled in from reference TRBV7-9 and TRBJ1-6): DTGVSQNPRHKITKRGQNVTFRCDPISEHNRLYWYRQTLGQGPEFLTYFQNEAQLEKSRLLSDRFSAERPKGSFSTLEIQRTEQGDSAMYLCASSSRGGRDSPLHFGNGTRLTVT.

This clone has just one count. At one end, the junction sequence differs from germline, possibly due to a read error. The V and J genes are TRBV18 and TRBJ2-5; D is tentatively TRBD1 or TRBD2 (5 bases each). Germline-derived CDR1 and CDR2 are KGHSH and LQKENI. The CDR3 runs 15 residues. CDR3 nucleotide sequence: TGTGCCAGCTCCCCACCGGGGCAAAAGGAGGAGACCCAGTACTTC. This translates into CASSPPGQKEETQYF.

The chain has TRBV19 and TRBJ1-1; 9 nucleotides agree with TRBD1. Germline CDR1 is LNHDA and CDR2 is SQIVND (reference sequence). The V gene end was trimmed by 5 bases and the J gene end by 4 bases; junction bases not matched to a gene: 8. CDR3 size: 15 residues. The CDR3 DNA is TGTGCCAGTAGTCCGCTCCGGGACAGGGCCACTGAAGCTTTCTTT. This translates into CASSPLRDRATEAFF.

In its sample, this clone was seen once. The chain is built from TRBV6-5 and TRBJ1-1; 9 bases align to TRBD1. Germline assignment: CDR1 MNHEY and CDR2 SVGAGI. After removal of 2 bases from V and 4 bases from J, the junction contained 8 bases not matched to a gene. This CDR3 is built from 16 residues. The CDR3 here is CASSYGTQGARTEAFF. The CDR3 bases are TGTGCCAGCAGTTACGGAACACAGGGGGCACGCACTGAAGCTTTCTTT.

This chain uses TRBV5-1 with TRBJ1-4, with D possibly being TRBD1 (6 bases). CDR3 size: 15 residues. The V end was cut by 0 bases, the J end by 5 bases, with 11 bases between. Germline lookup yields CDR1 SGHRS and CDR2 YFSETQ. CDR3 DNA sequence: TGCGCCAGCAGCTTGGGTGGACAGATAAATGAAAAACTGTTTTTT. It yields the protein CASSLGGQINEKLFF.

The J gene is TRBJ1-6, the V gene TRBV9; TRBD1 matches at 8 bases. The CDR3 consists of 14 residues. Looked up from germline, CDR1 is SGDLS and CDR2 is YYNGEE. The junction had 1 base not matched to a gene; V was cut back by 2 bases and J by 6 bases. CDR3: CASSVQGANSPLHF. In nucleotides, the CDR3 is TGTGCCAGCAGCGTGCAGGGGGCTAATTCACCCCTCCACTTT. Based on the CDR3 plus reference TRBV9 and TRBJ1-6, the full variable domain is DSGVTQTPKHLITATGQRVTLRCSPRSGDLSVYWYQQSLDQGLQFLIQYYNGEERAKGNILERFSAQQFPDLHSELNLSSLELGDSALYFCASSVQGANSPLHFGNGTRLTVT.

The rearrangement links TRBV5-1 to TRBJ2-3; 16 nucleotides align to TRBD2. Looked up from germline, CDR1 is SGHRS and CDR2 is YFSETQ. The V segment lost 4 bases and the J segment 7 bases; nucleotides outside the gene matches: 9. The CDR3 is 17 residues long. CDR3 in amino acids: CASSKGTSGGAGNTQYF. CDR3 in DNA: TGCGCCAGCAGCAAAGGGACTAGCGGGGGGGCTGGGAATACGCAGTATTTT.

The chain joins TRBV7-2 to TRBJ1-2; no clear D gene. Trimming pared 1 base from V and 0 bases from J, leaving 9 bases between. CDR3 length equals 15 residues. Germline loops: CDR1 SGHTA, CDR2 FQGNSA. The DNA for the CDR3 is TGTGCCAGCAGCTTAGGCCGTAACTCTAACTATGGCTACACCTTC. Translation: CASSLGRNSNYGYTF.

The rearrangement joins TRBV3-1 (or the pseudogene TRBV3-2) to TRBJ1-1; D ambiguous. The V gene lost 0 bases and the J gene lost 11 bases, with 16 bases spanning the gap. Germline loops: CDR1 LGHDT, CDR2 YNNKEL (reference sequence). The CDR3 covers 14 residues. The CDR3 nucleotides are TGTGCCAGCAGCCAAGATCGTGACAATACCGGCGCTTTCTTT. It specifies CASSQDRDNTGAFF.

CDR3 in DNA: TGTGCCAGCAGCTTAGCGCGAGCAGGGGGTGGCACTGAAGCTTTCTTT. Translating gives CASSLARAGGGTEAFF. The chain carries TRBV7-8 and TRBJ1-1, with TRBD1 identical over 7 bases. Germline CDR1 is SGHVS and CDR2 is FQNEAQ. V shed 0 bases, J shed 4 bases, and the junction held 8 bases outside the gene matches. This CDR3 has 16 residues.

The V gene is TRBV6-5, the J gene TRBJ1-2, with D possibly matching TRBD1 (6 bases). The CDR3 runs to 14 residues. From germline, CDR1 is MNHEY and CDR2 SVGAGI. V was pared by 8 bases and J by 3 bases, with 16 bases between. The CDR3 sequence is CASVALGADYGYTF. CDR3 nucleotides: TGTGCCAGCGTAGCCCTGGGGGCTGACTATGGCTACACCTTC.

This chain joins TRBV18 and TRBJ1-5; possible D gene TRBD1, 6 bases. Looked up from germline, CDR1 is KGHSH and CDR2 is LQKENI. The CDR3 totals 17 residues. V lost 4 bases to trimming and J lost 2 bases, with 18 bases between them. DNA for the CDR3: TGTGCCAGCTCACAAAAAGGGGCAGGGGCCCGCAATCAGCCCCAGCATTTT. Encoded protein: CASSQKGAGARNQPQHF.

The chain employs TRBV14 and TRBJ1-2; D gene uncertain. In germline, CDR1 is SGHDN, CDR2 FVKESK. The CDR3 sequence is 14 residues long. Trimming left V 2 bases short and J 7 bases short, with 14 bases between. CDR3: CASSQNSPESGYTF. The CDR3 region has the DNA TGTGCCAGCAGCCAAAACTCGCCTGAATCTGGCTACACCTTC.

The genes are TRBV7-9 and TRBJ1-1, with a weak D call TRBD1 (6 bases). V shed 3 bases and J shed 5 bases, with 10 bases lying between them. Germline values: CDR1 SEHNR, CDR2 FQNEAQ (reference sequence). The CDR3 has 13 residues. CDR3 sequence (DNA): TGTGCCAGCAGCTTTGAGGGGGGGACTGAAGCTTTCTTT. Its protein is CASSFEGGTEAFF.

The chain has TRBV7-6 and TRBJ2-3; 10 positions agree with TRBD2. The CDR3 consists of 17 residues. V was pared by 3 bases and J by 0 bases, with 6 bases of the junction left unmatched. The germline gives CDR1 SGHVS, CDR2 FNYEAQ. CDR3 nucleotides: TGTGCCAGCAGCTTTAGCGGGGGGCCCTCTAGCACAGATACGCAGTATTTT. Translation gives CASSFSGGPSSTDTQYF.

CDR3 DNA sequence: TGTGCCAGTAGTGTCCGGGGGGACAATCAGCCCCAGCATTTT. This gives the protein CASSVRGDNQPQHF. The chain joins TRBV19 to TRBJ1-5; a possible D gene is TRBD1 (5 bases). Germline V gives CDR1 LNHDA, CDR2 SQIVND (reference sequence). CDR3 size: 14 residues. With 5 bases removed from V and 3 bases from J, the gap between germline ends came to 11 bases.

The V call is TRBV5-6, the J call TRBJ2-7, with D uncertain. In germline, CDR1 is SGHDT, CDR2 YYEEEE. This CDR3 is 12 amino acids long. V lost 2 bases to trimming and J lost 4 bases, with 7 bases between them. This CDR3 reads CASSLPGYEQYF. As DNA, the CDR3 is TGTGCCAGCAGCTTACCGGGTTACGAGCAGTACTTC.

This clone appeared a single time. In DNA form, the CDR3 reads TGTGCCAGCAAAGGGACAGGGTCTAATGAAAAACTGTTTTTT. It encodes CASKGTGSNEKLFF. The rearrangement uses TRBV6-5 and TRBJ1-4; 9 nucleotides agree with TRBD1. The trim removed 7 bases at V and 3 bases at J, leaving 3 bases unmatched. The V gene's germline CDR1 is MNHEY and CDR2 SVGAGI. The CDR3 consists of 14 residues.

The rearrangement joins TRBV9 to TRBJ2-5; D unresolved. The germline CDR1 and CDR2 sequences are SGDLS and YYNGEE. This CDR3 spans 12 amino acids. The V end was cut by 1 base, the J end by 6 bases, with 7 bases between. CDR3 in amino acids: CASSVQDKTQYF. The CDR3 nucleotides are TGTGCCAGCAGCGTACAGGATAAGACCCAGTACTTC.

The V and J genes are TRBV5-1 and TRBJ1-4, with 9 bases aligning to TRBD1. CDR1 and CDR2 (germline): SGHRS, YFSETQ. CDR3 length: 14 amino acids. The V segment lost 5 bases and the J segment 6 bases; nucleotides outside the gene matches: 5. The CDR3 nucleotides are TGCGCCAGCAGTACCGGGACAGGGCATGAAAAACTGTTTTTT. Protein sequence: CASSTGTGHEKLFF.

This sequence joins TRBV6-1 and TRBJ2-3, with D hard to call. Germline V gene lookup returns CDR1 MNHNS and CDR2 SASEGT. With 2 bases removed from V and 8 bases from J, the gap between germline ends came to 8 bases. The CDR3 is made up of 12 amino acids. CDR3 coding DNA: TGTGCCAGCAGTGAAACGGTTGGTACGCAGTATTTT. Translated: CASSETVGTQYF.

The chain uses TRBV5-1 and TRBJ1-1; the D gene is possibly TRBD1 (6 bases). Deletions cut 4 bases from V and 5 bases from J, with 18 bases between. The V gene's germline CDR1 is SGHRS and CDR2 YFSETQ. This CDR3 is 15 amino acids long. The CDR3 is CASSPEEGGRTEAFF. The CDR3 coding sequence is TGCGCCAGCAGCCCGGAAGAGGGGGGGCGAACTGAAGCTTTCTTT. The complete variable domain, with remaining parts taken from reference TRBV5-1 and TRBJ1-1, reads KAGVTQTPRYLIKTRGQQVTLSCSPISGHRSVSWYQQTPGQGLQFLFEYFSETQRNKGNFPGRFSGRQFSNSRSEMNVSTLELGDSALYLCASSPEEGGRTEAFFGQGTRLTVV.

The chain is built from TRBV2 and TRBJ2-2, with 8 bases fitting TRBD1. This CDR3 has 14 amino acids. The germline gives CDR1 SNHLY, CDR2 FYNNEI. V trimming: 7 bases; J trimming: 4 bases; junction bases outside the gene matches: 5. The DNA for the CDR3 is TGTGCCAGCACGTCAGGGGGCGTCACCGGGGAGCTGTTTTTT. This sequence encodes CASTSGGVTGELFF.